This T cell receptor (beta chain) derives from a study of OX40 agonist ivuxolimab in advanced cancers. Looking at the study overall: Ivuxolimab, an antibody that agonizes OX40 (CD134), was administered to the patients. Ivuxolimab was delivered to patients intravenously every 2 weeks at doses spanning 0.01 to 10 mg/kg. Hepatocellular carcinoma, melanoma, renal cell or head and neck cancer occurred in dose-escalation patients.

Cycle 7 day 1, cycle 4 day 1, and baseline were the timepoints at which blood was sampled. Sequencing was performed with immunoSEQ multiplex PCR; in TCRdb, only in-frame clones are kept and a portion is missing. The profile shows fewer than 50,000 clones, approximately 82% of them singletons. This clone was seen once. The source of this sequence is an adult with an advanced solid tumor such as melanoma, head and neck, liver or kidney cancer. This specimen consisted of CD4+ or CD8+ T cells sorted from blood, obtained in a trial of the OX40 agonist ivuxolimab.

CDR3 nucleotides: TGTGCCAGCAGCTTGAACCAGCGTCCCCGTGAGCAGTACTTC. This gives the protein CASSLNQRPREQYF. This chain joins TRBV5-5 and TRBJ2-7; D uncertain. The V gene's germline CDR1 is SGHKS and CDR2 YYEKEE (reference sequence). This CDR3 is 14 amino acids long. Trimming took off 1 base at V and 7 bases at J, with 15 bases between the two ends.